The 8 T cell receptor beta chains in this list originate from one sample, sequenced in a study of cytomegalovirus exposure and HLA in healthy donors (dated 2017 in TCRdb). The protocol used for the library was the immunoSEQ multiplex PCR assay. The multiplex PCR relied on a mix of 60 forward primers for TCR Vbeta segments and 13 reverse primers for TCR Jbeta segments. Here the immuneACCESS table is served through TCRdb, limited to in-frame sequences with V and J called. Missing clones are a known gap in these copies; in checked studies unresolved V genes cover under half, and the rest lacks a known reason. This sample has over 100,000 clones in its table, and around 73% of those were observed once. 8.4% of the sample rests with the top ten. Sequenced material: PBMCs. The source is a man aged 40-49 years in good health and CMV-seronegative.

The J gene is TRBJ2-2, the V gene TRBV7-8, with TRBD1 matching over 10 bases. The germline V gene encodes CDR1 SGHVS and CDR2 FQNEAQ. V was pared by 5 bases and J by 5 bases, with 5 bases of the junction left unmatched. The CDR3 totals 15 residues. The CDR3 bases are TGTGCCAGCAGCAAGACAGGGGGCAGGACCGGGGAGCTGTTTTTT. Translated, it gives CASSKTGGRTGELFF.

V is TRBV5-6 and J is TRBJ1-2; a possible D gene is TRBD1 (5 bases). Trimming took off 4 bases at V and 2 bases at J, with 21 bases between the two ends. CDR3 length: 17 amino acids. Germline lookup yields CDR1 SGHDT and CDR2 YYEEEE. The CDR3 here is CASSPGVRGGRNYGYTF. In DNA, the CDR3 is TGTGCCAGCAGCCCGGGGGTTCGTGGAGGAAGAAACTATGGCTACACCTTC.

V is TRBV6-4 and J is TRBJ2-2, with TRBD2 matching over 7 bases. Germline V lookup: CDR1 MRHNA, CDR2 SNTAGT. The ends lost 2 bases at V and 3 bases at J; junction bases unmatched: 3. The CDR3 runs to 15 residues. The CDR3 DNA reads TGTGCCAGCAGTGACAGAGCGGGACACACCGGGGAGCTGTTTTTT. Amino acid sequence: CASSDRAGHTGELFF.

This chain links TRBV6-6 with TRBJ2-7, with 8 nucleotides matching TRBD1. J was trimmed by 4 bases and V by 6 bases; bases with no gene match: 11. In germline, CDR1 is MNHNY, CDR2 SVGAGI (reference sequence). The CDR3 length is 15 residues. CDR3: CASSSTGTGGYEQYF. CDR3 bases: TGTGCCAGCAGCTCCACCGGGACAGGCGGTTACGAGCAGTACTTC.

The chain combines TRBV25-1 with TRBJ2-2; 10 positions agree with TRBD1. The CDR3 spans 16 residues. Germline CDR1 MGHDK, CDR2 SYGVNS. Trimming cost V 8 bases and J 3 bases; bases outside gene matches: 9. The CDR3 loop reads CASARQGAWDTGELFF. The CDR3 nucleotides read TGTGCCAGCGCTAGACAGGGGGCTTGGGACACCGGGGAGCTGTTTTTT.

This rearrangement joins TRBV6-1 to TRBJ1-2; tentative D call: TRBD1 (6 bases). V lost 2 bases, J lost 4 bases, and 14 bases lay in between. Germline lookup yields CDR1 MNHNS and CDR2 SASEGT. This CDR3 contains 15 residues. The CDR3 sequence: CASSEPPGGPYGYTF. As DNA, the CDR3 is TGTGCCAGCAGTGAACCGCCCGGGGGGCCCTATGGCTACACCTTC.

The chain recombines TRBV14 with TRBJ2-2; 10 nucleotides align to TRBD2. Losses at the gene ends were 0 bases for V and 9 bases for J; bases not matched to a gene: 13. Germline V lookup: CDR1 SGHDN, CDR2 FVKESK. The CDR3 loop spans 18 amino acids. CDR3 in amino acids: CASSQDLERGGRDRELFF. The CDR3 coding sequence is TGTGCCAGCAGCCAAGATCTCGAGCGGGGGGGCCGAGACAGGGAGCTGTTTTTT. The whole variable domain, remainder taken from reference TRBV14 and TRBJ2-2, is EAGVTQFPSHSVIEKGQTVTLRCDPISGHDNLYWYRRVMGKEIKFLLHFVKESKQDESGMPNNRFLAERTGGTYSTLKVQPAELEDSGVYFCASSQDLERGGRDRELFFGEGSRLTVL.

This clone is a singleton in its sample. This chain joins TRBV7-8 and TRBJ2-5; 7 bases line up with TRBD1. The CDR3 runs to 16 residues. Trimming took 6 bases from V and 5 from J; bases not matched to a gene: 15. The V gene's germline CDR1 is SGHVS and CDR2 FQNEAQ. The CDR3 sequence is CASRISAQGPGETQYF. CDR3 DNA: TGTGCCAGCAGAATATCCGCACAGGGGCCCGGGGAGACCCAGTACTTC. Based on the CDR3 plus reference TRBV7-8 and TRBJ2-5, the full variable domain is GAGVSQSPRYKVAKRGQDVALRCDPISGHVSLFWYQQALGQGPEFLTYFQNEAQLDKSGLPSDRFFAERPEGSVSTLKIQRTQQEDSAVYLCASRISAQGPGETQYFGPGTRLLVL.